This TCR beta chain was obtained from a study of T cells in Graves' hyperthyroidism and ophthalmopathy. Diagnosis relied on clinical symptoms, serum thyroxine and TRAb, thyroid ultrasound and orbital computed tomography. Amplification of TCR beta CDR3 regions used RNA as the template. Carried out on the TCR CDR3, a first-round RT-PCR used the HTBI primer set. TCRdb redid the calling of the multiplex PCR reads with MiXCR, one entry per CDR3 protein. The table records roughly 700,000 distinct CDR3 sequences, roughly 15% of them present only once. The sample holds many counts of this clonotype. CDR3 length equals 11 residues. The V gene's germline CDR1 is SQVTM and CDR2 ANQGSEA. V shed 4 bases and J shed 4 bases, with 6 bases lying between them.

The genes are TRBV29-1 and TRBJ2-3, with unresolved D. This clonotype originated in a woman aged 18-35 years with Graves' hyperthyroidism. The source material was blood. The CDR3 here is CSVGAPDTQYF. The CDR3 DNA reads TGCAGCGTTGGGGCCCCAGATACGCAGTATTTT.